The clone carrying this T cell receptor beta chain was counted only a few times. The table came from immunoSEQ multiplex PCR; TCRdb's copy has only in-frame clones and leaves some out. The sample lists about 130,000 clones, approximately 85% seen once, with roughly 6% in the top ten. Germline-derived CDR1 and CDR2 are LGHNT and FRNRAP. Trimming at V came to 4 bases and at J to 8 bases, leaving 10 bases not matched to a gene. The CDR3 spans 14 residues. This sample is drawn from a study of radiation and T cells in renal cell carcinoma. Time point defined: blood 2 weeks post-SBRT. Documented treatment: 15 Gy SBRT to primary tumor, nephrectomy 4 weeks later.

The source material was blood, sampled from a patient whose treatment included radiotherapy and nephrectomy. The receptor was isolated from a man between 45 and 60 years old with renal cell carcinoma. V gene TRBV12-5 combines with J gene TRBJ1-1; the match to TRBD1 covers 7 bases. The CDR3 DNA is TGTGCTAGTGGTTCTCTAGACAGGGCGGGGGAAGCTTTCTTT. As protein: CASGSLDRAGEAFF.